This TCR beta chain was obtained from a study of shared clonotypes between healthy human individuals. Some clones are missing from TCRdb's copy, which holds only in-frame ones; the method was immunoSEQ multiplex PCR. The repertoire holds around 690,000 clones, less than 95% seen once, with around a third in the top ten. CDR3 length: 17 amino acids. CDR1 and CDR2 from the germline V gene are SGDLS and YYNGEE. V was pared by 0 bases and J by 2 bases, with 18 bases between. Only one count was recorded for this clone. V is TRBV9 and J is TRBJ2-7; maybe TRBD2 (6 bases). The TCR originated in a man aged 18 to 35 in good health. Some clones in this sample may be carry-over from other donors' samples. Sample: memory CD8+ T cells from PBMCs. Documented subset: CD45RO+ cells pooled with CCR7-negative TemRA cells. This CDR3 is CASSVAPERGTTYEQYF. The CDR3 coding sequence is TGTGCCAGCAGCGTAGCTCCTGAGCGCGGGACCACCTACGAGCAGTACTTC.